Sequencing of this T cell receptor beta chain was carried out in a study of a mutant IDH1 vaccine in newly diagnosed glioma. Study-level background: Receipt of radiotherapy, temozolomide, or both preceded the study, and most received both. Study-level findings and limits: Of all patients, around 93% showed vaccine-induced immune responses.

Note on this clone: Its antigen is as yet unknown.

Time point defined: week 11, during vaccination. Topical imiquimod accompanied each vaccine dose, which consisted of 300 ug of mutant IDH1 20-mer peptide. Here immunoSEQ multiplex PCR was the method, and the copy in TCRdb shows in-frame clones only, minus some. This sample has about 21,000 clones; roughly nine tenths occur once, and the top ten carry around 5.7%. There are 13 residues in the CDR3. Germline V gene sequence: CDR1 SNHLY, CDR2 FYNNEI. The V end was cut by 8 bases, the J end by 4 bases, with 14 bases between. The receptor's source is a woman in her 40s with glioma. The V and J genes are TRBV2 and TRBJ1-1; tentatively, D is TRBD1 (6 bases). Sequences were derived from PBMCs, sampled from a glioma patient whose treatment included an IDH1 peptide vaccine. CDR3 sequence: CASGEQGSTEAFF. CDR3 nucleotides: TGTGCCAGCGGGGAACAGGGAAGCACTGAAGCTTTCTTT.